The rows below give T cell receptor beta chains drawn from one sample of a study of monozygotic twins with inflammatory bowel disease. TCRdb processed the 5' RACE reads again and assigns one entry to each CDR3 protein, with no DNA. The sample's table shows about 85,000 distinct CDR3 sequences. Material: blood. All receptors come from a human donor with ulcerative colitis or Crohn's disease, or a healthy co-twin of an affected twin (not recorded which). Both conserved end residues are part of each CDR3. Some rows have no size entry. The others give once, few or many, or a class for an expanded clone.

J gene,V gene,clone size,CDR3 protein
TRBJ1-1,TRBV20-1,-,CSARGAVNTEAFF
TRBJ2-6,TRBV5-1,-,CASSAPESSSGANVLTF
TRBJ1-1,TRBV7-9,-,CASSLPPGEGSTEAFF
TRBJ2-7,TRBV5-1,-,CASSFGLYEQYF
TRBJ2-7,TRBV10-3,-,CAISESRGALSYEQYF
TRBJ1-1,TRBV20-1,-,CSARQGAEAFF
TRBJ2-1,TRBV20-1,-,CSASGGATNEQFF
TRBJ1-1,TRBV10-3,-,CAIGGDSFNTEAFF
TRBJ1-1,TRBV6-1,-,CASRTDLSGTEAFF
TRBJ2-3,TRBV5-1,-,CASSMRTALSTDTQYF
TRBJ1-1,TRBV7-6,-,CASSLGLGTEAFF
TRBJ2-1,TRBV27,-,CASRGASYNEQFF
TRBJ2-7,TRBV7-2,-,CASSLSGGAYEQYF
TRBJ2-1,TRBV11-2,medium-sized,CASSLESSGAQFF
TRBJ2-1,TRBV12-3/TRBV12-4,-,CASSLFDEQFF
TRBJ2-6,TRBV2,-,CASRPSATGDNVLTF
TRBJ2-3,TRBV7-2,-,CASSNYQSTDTQYF
TRBJ1-1,TRBV14,-,CASSPGFTEAFF
TRBJ2-3,TRBV19,-,CASSIGAWGVDGGFADTQYF
TRBJ1-1,TRBV16,-,CASSQALGLEAFF
TRBJ2-7,TRBV2,-,CASLDLTGYEQYF
TRBJ1-2,TRBV29-1,-,CSVVPGTGGYTF
TRBJ1-2,TRBV6-1,-,CASSEATNSYGYTF
TRBJ2-5,TRBV7-7,-,CASSRGGGETQYF
TRBJ2-5,TRBV14,-,CASSPSDRRRETQYF
TRBJ2-5,TRBV20-1,-,CSARDQGYQETQYF
TRBJ1-2,TRBV12-3/TRBV12-4,-,CASSWTVNYGYTF
TRBJ1-2,TRBV25-1,-,CASRTGYRGYTF
TRBJ2-3,TRBV7-6,-,CASSLGGPSTDTQYF
TRBJ2-5,TRBV10-3,-,CAISESTRETQYF
TRBJ2-5,TRBV7-2,-,CASSYWTSGQETQYF
TRBJ2-2,TRBV11-2,-,CASSLVLGTNTGELFF
TRBJ2-7,TRBV29-1,-,CSVNRGGEQYF
TRBJ1-2,TRBV19,-,CASSERTSGRNLYGYTF
TRBJ2-2,TRBV25-1,-,CASKQSGELFF
TRBJ1-2,TRBV7-9,-,CASSLGGSRGYTF
TRBJ2-7,TRBV7-9,-,CASSSGTGLSEQYF
TRBJ2-1,TRBV10-2,-,CASSESAAAYNEQFF
TRBJ1-2,TRBV3-1,-,CASSLLQSSIGDYGYTF
TRBJ2-2,TRBV12-3/TRBV12-4,-,CASRRIEGGELFF